The entry below gives a single T cell receptor (beta chain) sequence along with its context. This entry belongs to a study of blood T cell repertoires in COVID-19. The germline gives CDR1 MNHNS, CDR2 SASEGT. Trimming took 3 bases from V and 4 from J, leaving 12 bases between them. The CDR3 covers 14 residues. Generated by immunoSEQ multiplex PCR, the TCRdb table keeps only in-frame clones and is missing some. The table has some 130,000 clones, 84% seen once. This TCR derives from a man aged 35-49 years with acute COVID-19. The rearrangement joins TRBV6-1 to TRBJ2-5, with D perhaps TRBD2 (6 bases). The sequenced material came from PBMCs or T cells enriched from blood (not recorded which). As DNA, the CDR3 is TGTGCCAGCAGTGAGGGCGGGGCGAGAGAGACCCAGTACTTC. Its protein product is CASSEGGARETQYF.